One and the same sample provided the 24 T cell receptor beta chains below, sequenced in a study of CD8 T cells in ankylosing spondylitis. Using its own MiXCR run on the 5' RACE reads, TCRdb lists one record per CDR3 protein. The sample yields roughly 230,000 distinct CDR3 sequences, roughly a tenth seen once. Sequencing used blood, either unsorted or a sorted T cell fraction (not recorded which). The receptors come from a male donor with ankylosing spondylitis or in good health (not recorded which).

This clonotype was picked up many times. This chain joins TRBV12-3 or TRBV12-4 and TRBJ2-5; D uncertain. This CDR3 has 15 residues. V was clipped by 4 bases and J by 1 base, with 13 bases between them. The CDR3 sequence is CASSSQGRPQETQYF. CDR3 sequence (DNA): TGTGCCAGCAGTTCTCAAGGTAGACCCCAAGAGACCCAGTACTTC.

This clonotype was observed a handful of times. The DNA for the CDR3 is TGTGCCAGCAGCCTGGACCAGGGGGCCTGGGAGCAGTACTTC. Its protein product is CASSLDQGAWEQYF. J is TRBJ2-7 and V is TRBV7-9; the match to TRBD1 covers 8 bases. V shed 5 bases and J 7 bases; nucleotides not matched to a gene: 10. The CDR3 runs 14 residues. Germline-derived CDR1 and CDR2 are SEHNR and FQNEAQ (reference sequence).

V usage is TRBV29-1 and J usage is TRBJ1-2; D might be TRBD1 (6 bases). V was trimmed by 6 bases and J by 4 bases, leaving 15 bases between them. The CDR3 sequence is 13 residues long. In germline, CDR1 is SQVTM, CDR2 ANQGSEA. CDR3 sequence reads: CSVGDKWAYGYTF. CDR3 sequence (DNA): TGCAGCGTGGGGGACAAGTGGGCCTATGGCTACACCTTC.

This clonotype was picked up many times. The V call is TRBV12-3 or TRBV12-4, the J call TRBJ2-7; 7 nucleotides match TRBD2. The CDR3 is 17 amino acids. With 8 bases clipped from V and 2 bases from J, the junction kept 18 bases outside the gene matches. CDR3 amino acids: CASPYEVRAGSPYEQYF. DNA for the CDR3: TGTGCCAGCCCCTATGAAGTCCGAGCGGGGAGCCCCTACGAGCAGTACTTC.

This clonotype was seen at least ten times. V is TRBV20-1 and J is TRBJ2-4; D call uncertain. The CDR3 is made up of 16 amino acids. Germline CDR1 DFQATT, CDR2 SNEGSKA (reference sequence). Trimming pared 6 bases from V and 1 base from J, leaving 19 bases between. The CDR3 region has the DNA TGCAGTGCGCACACTTGGACGAACGGGGCCAAAAACATTCAGTACTTC. Translation gives CSAHTWTNGAKNIQYF.

This clonotype was picked up many times. The chain's CDR3 is CASSLEPRGNEKLFF. The CDR3 DNA sequence: TGTGCCAGCAGCTTAGAACCCAGGGGCAATGAAAAACTGTTTTTT. The rearrangement uses TRBV7-2 and TRBJ1-4; the D gene is possibly TRBD1 (6 bases). The CDR3 is 15 amino acids. Trimming shortened V by 1 base and J by 5 bases, and 11 bases separated the two germline ends. Germline V gene lookup returns CDR1 SGHTA and CDR2 FQGNSA.

There are many counts of this clonotype. J is TRBJ2-7 and V is TRBV7-2, with 7 bases that match TRBD2. The V gene's germline CDR1 is SGHTA and CDR2 FQGNSA. Germline trimming cut 10 bases from V and 2 bases from J; bases unmatched to any gene: 8. This CDR3 has 13 amino acids. CDR3 amino acids: CAIHSGPPYEQYF. CDR3 DNA: TGTGCCATACATAGCGGGCCACCCTACGAGCAGTACTTC.

This clonotype was seen repeatedly, ten times or more. The chain has TRBV12-3 or TRBV12-4 and TRBJ2-3, with 8 positions matching TRBD1. The junction had 9 bases not matched to a gene; V was cut back by 4 bases and J by 3 bases. CDR3 length equals 16 residues. This chain's CDR3 is CASSSRTGTGTDTQYF. The CDR3 DNA reads TGTGCCAGCAGTTCCAGGACAGGGACGGGTACAGATACGCAGTATTTT.

In this sample, this clonotype turned up many times. The rearrangement links TRBV5-1 to TRBJ2-1, with a weak D call TRBD1 (6 bases). Trimming removed 2 bases at V and 8 bases at J, with 20 bases between. The CDR3 consists of 16 residues. Germline assignment: CDR1 SGHRS and CDR2 YFSETQ. The CDR3: CASSLATGKRLDEQFF. DNA of the CDR3: TGCGCCAGCAGCTTAGCAACAGGGAAAAGGTTGGATGAGCAGTTCTTC.

In its sample, this clonotype was seen many times. V usage is TRBV20-1 and J usage is TRBJ1-6; 9 positions agree with TRBD1. Germline CDR1 DFQATT, CDR2 SNEGSKA (reference sequence). The CDR3 totals 17 residues. The V segment lost 5 bases and the J segment 0 bases; nucleotides outside the gene matches: 8. The CDR3 here is CSAPSQGADSYNSPLHF. The DNA for the CDR3 is TGCAGTGCTCCTTCACAGGGGGCGGACTCCTATAATTCACCCCTCCACTTT.

This clonotype was picked up many times. The chain recombines TRBV6-2 or TRBV6-3 with TRBJ2-3; 8 positions match TRBD2. V shed 0 bases and J 5 bases; nucleotides not matched to a gene: 13. The CDR3 runs 18 residues. In germline, CDR1 is MNHEY, CDR2 SVGEGT. DNA for the CDR3: TGTGCCAGCAGTTACTCGAGGTTGGGAGCGGGAGTGGGAGATACGCAGTATTTT. Translated, it gives CASSYSRLGAGVGDTQYF.

The rearrangement joins TRBV20-1 to TRBJ1-4; D possibly corresponds to TRBD1 (5 bases). V gave up 6 bases and J gave up 3 bases, with 20 bases separating them. Germline V gives CDR1 DFQATT, CDR2 SNEGSKA (reference sequence). The CDR3 is made up of 16 amino acids. The CDR3 spells CSAKPPTGGPNEKLFF. CDR3 DNA: TGCAGTGCCAAGCCCCCAACCGGGGGTCCTAATGAAAAACTGTTTTTT.

The table lists this clonotype with many counts. The chain uses TRBV4-1 and TRBJ2-5; a possible D gene is TRBD1 (5 bases). The CDR3 runs to 18 residues. The germline V and J ends were trimmed by 0 bases and 0 bases, with 17 bases remaining between them. The germline V gene encodes CDR1 MGHRA and CDR2 YSYEKL. CDR3 DNA sequence: TGCGCCAGCAGCCAAGATCGGTACAGGACCACATACCAAGAGACCCAGTACTTC. As protein: CASSQDRYRTTYQETQYF.

The chain is built from TRBV11-1 and TRBJ2-1, with D possibly TRBD2 on 6 matching bases. V shed 6 bases and J shed 3 bases, with 18 bases lying between them. This CDR3 is 16 amino acids long. Germline CDR1 reads SGHAT; CDR2 reads FQDESV (reference sequence). CDR3 region: CASRGLGGANYNEQFF. The CDR3 region has the DNA TGTGCCAGCAGAGGCCTGGGGGGAGCGAACTACAATGAGCAGTTCTTC.

Ten or more counts support this clonotype. This chain joins TRBV29-1 and TRBJ2-7, with a possible D match to TRBD1 (5 bases). Deletions cut 3 bases from V and 5 bases from J, with 14 bases between. The germline V gene encodes CDR1 SQVTM and CDR2 ANQGSEA. There are 13 residues in the CDR3. The CDR3, as DNA: TGCAGCGTTGAGGGCAGGGCGATCCACGAGCAGTACTTC. Its translation is CSVEGRAIHEQYF.

This clonotype was found many times. V and J are TRBV4-1 and TRBJ2-2; tentative D call: TRBD2 (6 bases). Germline V gene data show CDR1 as MGHRA and CDR2 as YSYEKL. This CDR3 region has 14 residues. V was pared by 3 bases and J by 8 bases, with 13 bases between. The CDR3 sequence is CASSHRGGAGELFF. CDR3 DNA: TGCGCCAGCAGCCACCGGGGCGGGGCGGGGGAGCTGTTTTTT.

This clonotype was counted at least ten times. This chain links TRBV12-3 or TRBV12-4 with TRBJ2-5; D is unclear. The V end was cut by 1 base, the J end by 2 bases, with 5 bases between. The CDR3 runs 13 residues. The CDR3 bases are TGTGCCAGCAGTTTAGGCGAGCAAGAGACCCAGTACTTC. It yields the protein CASSLGEQETQYF.

The sample holds many counts of this clonotype. J is TRBJ1-1 and V is TRBV5-1; D gene unclear. Trimming took off 4 bases at V and 4 bases at J, with 8 bases between the two ends. CDR1 and CDR2 (germline): SGHRS, YFSETQ. The CDR3 covers 12 residues. The chain's CDR3 is CASSPRGTEAFF. The CDR3 DNA sequence: TGCGCCAGCAGCCCACGTGGCACTGAAGCTTTCTTT.

This clonotype showed up many times. This rearrangement joins TRBV19 to TRBJ2-1; TRBD2 might be the D (6 bases). From germline, CDR1 is LNHDA and CDR2 SQIVND (reference sequence). There are 15 residues in the CDR3. V shed 6 bases and J shed 0 bases, with 12 bases lying between them. The CDR3 bases are TGTGCCAGTAGGGACGGGGGTCCCTCCTACAATGAGCAGTTCTTC. This sequence encodes CASRDGGPSYNEQFF.

Ten or more counts support this clonotype. The gene calls are TRBV14 and TRBJ1-5, with D possibly matching TRBD1 (5 bases). The CDR3 is 14 residues long. The germline gives CDR1 SGHDN, CDR2 FVKESK. V dropped 0 bases and J dropped 3 bases, with 6 bases sitting between them. CDR3 loop: CASSQDRVNQPQHF. The CDR3 DNA follows: TGTGCCAGCAGCCAAGACAGGGTCAATCAGCCCCAGCATTTT.

This clonotype was detected ten times or more. The gene calls are TRBV5-1 and TRBJ1-1; tentatively, D is TRBD1 (5 bases). V lost 4 bases and J lost 1, with 26 bases in between. This CDR3 contains 19 residues. The V gene's germline CDR1 is SGHRS and CDR2 YFSETQ. CDR3 nucleotide sequence: TGCGCCAGCAGCAGAGGGGAGAACCGGGCCACTCCACGGAACACTGAAGCTTTCTTT. It translates to CASSRGENRATPRNTEAFF.

This clonotype has only a few counts. The chain has TRBV18 and TRBJ2-7; D gene uncertain. CDR3 length: 14 residues. Germline V gene lookup returns CDR1 KGHSH and CDR2 LQKENI. V dropped 2 bases and J dropped 1 base, with 9 bases sitting between them. CDR3 residues: CASSPVTRSYEQYF. The CDR3 DNA is TGTGCCAGCTCACCAGTAACAAGGTCCTACGAGCAGTACTTC.

This clonotype was observed many times. The chain has TRBV7-2 and TRBJ2-7; 10 bases are shared with TRBD1. The V gene's germline CDR1 is SGHTA and CDR2 FQGNSA. There are 14 residues in the CDR3. After removal of 8 bases from V and 3 bases from J, the junction contained 7 bases not matched to a gene. The CDR3, as DNA: TGTGCCAGCGCTGGGGACAGGGGTCTCTACGAGCAGTACTTC. It translates to CASAGDRGLYEQYF.

This clonotype came up many times. V and J are TRBV15 and TRBJ1-5; D ambiguous. Germline CDR1 reads LNHNV; CDR2 reads YYDKDF (reference sequence). The CDR3 is 15 amino acids. With 1 base removed from V and 1 base from J, the gap between germline ends came to 8 bases. Written as DNA, the CDR3 is TGTGCCACCAGCAGAGGGCCGACGAGCAATCAGCCCCAGCATTTT. This encodes CATSRGPTSNQPQHF. Filled out from reference TRBV15 and TRBJ1-5, the complete variable domain reads DAMVIQNPRYQVTQFGKPVTLSCSQTLNHNVMYWYQQKSSQAPKLLFHYYDKDFNNEADTPDNFQSRRPNTSFCFLDIRSPGLGDTAMYLCATSRGPTSNQPQHFGDGTRLSIL.